Reported below is one TCR beta chain. The sample comes from a study of control samples from healthy donors and cancer patients. Repertoires were generated with immunoSEQ multiplex PCR, while TCRdb's copy carries only in-frame clones and drops some. This table holds 150,000 to 200,000 clones, 90% found once. Sequenced sample: blood. This clonotype was sampled from a woman aged 45-65 years in good health.

The CDR3 sequence: CASSFRGTPRNEQFF. CDR3 DNA sequence: TGCGCCAGCAGCTTCAGGGGCACCCCGAGGAATGAGCAGTTCTTC. The rearrangement links TRBV5-1 to TRBJ2-1; D might be TRBD1 (6 bases). Trimming removed 2 bases at V and 7 bases at J, with 16 bases between. The CDR3 runs to 15 residues. Germline V gene lookup returns CDR1 SGHRS and CDR2 YFSETQ.